The clone carrying this TCR beta chain has just one count. This record belongs to a study of T cell changes during pregnancy in multiple sclerosis. Germline CDR1 and CDR2: KGHSH and LQKENI. The CDR3 consists of 14 residues. J gave up 2 bases and V 3 bases, and 4 bases lay outside the gene matches. Profiled with immunoSEQ multiplex PCR; TCRdb holds only in-frame clones, not every one. The profile covers 55,000 to 70,000 clones, with approximately 90% appearing a single time and approximately 0.4% taken by the ten largest. The material sequenced was CD4+ T cells from peripheral blood mononuclear cells, taken in the third trimester of pregnancy. The chain recombines TRBV18 with TRBJ2-7; TRBD1 aligns across 7 bases. The TCR sequence derives from a female donor with multiple sclerosis, enrolled in a pregnancy study. CDR3 in amino acids: CASSPDQGAYEQYF. The CDR3 coding sequence is TGTGCCAGCTCACCGGATCAGGGGGCCTACGAGCAGTACTTC. Complete variable domain (other parts from reference TRBV18 and TRBJ2-7): NAGVMQNPRHLVRRRGQEARLRCSPMKGHSHVYWYRQLPEEGLKFMVYLQKENIIDESGMPKERFSAEFPKEGPSILRIQQVVRGDSAAYFCASSPDQGAYEQYFGPGTRLTVT.